This TCR beta chain derives from a study of cytomegalovirus exposure and HLA in healthy donors. Broader study findings: Immune exposure information comprised only CMV serostatus.

In the case of this clone: The antigen remains undetermined.

V lost 3 bases and J 6 bases, leaving 15 bases between the germline ends. Germline-derived CDR1 and CDR2 are SGHNT and YENEEA. The CDR3 contains 15 residues. Primers for the PCR totalled 60 Vbeta and 13 Jbeta. This table comes from immunoSEQ multiplex PCR, and its TCRdb copy is limited to in-frame clones, with some not included. The repertoire consists of 150,000 or so clones, with about 80% occurring once and the leading ten covering 6.3%. The sequencing sample was made of PBMCs. The clonotype was recovered from a man aged 35 to 55 in good health and CMV-seropositive. This chain links TRBV11-3 with TRBJ2-1, with a tentative D call TRBD1 (6 bases). The CDR3 protein is CASSFTGSLGNEQFF. For the CDR3, the DNA is TGTGCCAGCAGCTTTACAGGGTCCCTCGGCAATGAGCAGTTCTTC.